The clone carrying this T cell receptor (beta chain) was seen only a few times. The V and J ends lost 8 bases and 0 bases, in that order; junction bases with no gene match: 5. The V gene's germline CDR1 is GTSNPN and CDR2 SVGIG (reference sequence). The CDR3 is made up of 14 amino acids. Amplification of TCR beta CDR3 regions used RNA as the template. RT-PCR in the first round (using the HTBI primer set) targeted the TCR CDR3. MiXCR was run by TCRdb on the multiplex PCR reads, yielding one entry per CDR3 protein. Seen here are a few hundred thousand distinct CDR3 sequences, approximately 14% observed once, and the top ten hold about 20%. Exclusion criteria comprised uncontrolled infection, other autoimmune disease, pregnancy or lactation. On the basis of clinical symptoms, serum thyroxine and TRAb, thyroid ultrasound and orbital computed tomography, diagnoses were made. Source material for PBMCs was more than 7.5 ml fresh peripheral blood.

The sample originates from a study of T cells in Graves' hyperthyroidism and ophthalmopathy. Across the whole study: Sampling of peripheral blood happened at initial diagnosis, prior to any treatment.

The V gene is TRBV30, the J gene TRBJ1-4, with TRBD1 matching over 8 bases. The receptor comes from a woman aged 25-40 years with Graves' ophthalmopathy. The sequencing input was blood. This CDR3 is CAVGQGATNEKLFF. The DNA for the CDR3 is TGTGCCGTTGGACAGGGTGCAACTAATGAAAAACTGTTTTTT.